A single sample is the source of the 11 T cell receptor beta chains below, sequenced in a study of low-dose radiotherapy and immunotherapy resistance in tumors. Alpha- and beta-chain coverage of first-strand cDNA came from TRAV- and TRBV-specific primers. The authors amplified TCRs for about 20 PCR cycles with a constant-region primer and a V-primer adapter. TCRdb passed the reads through MiXCR, listing each CDR3 protein once. Here the sample spans 65,000 to 85,000 distinct CDR3 sequences, 17% being singletons. Time point specified: after trial treatment. Specified treatment: LDRT plus nivolumab, ipilimumab, low-dose cyclophosphamide and aspirin (RACIN trial). This sample comprised PBMCs, obtained after low-dose radiotherapy plus immunotherapy. Receptors originate from a male donor with prostate cancer.

This clonotype was picked up a small number of times. The chain is built from TRBV11-1 and TRBJ2-7; possibly TRBD1 for D (6 bases). Trimming stripped 5 bases from V and 2 bases from J, with 16 bases between. Germline V gives CDR1 SGHAT, CDR2 FQDESV (reference sequence). This CDR3 contains 15 residues. In DNA form, the CDR3 reads TGTGCCAGCAGCCGAGACGTGGGACATCCCTACGAGCAGTACTTC. It yields the protein CASSRDVGHPYEQYF.

This clonotype was seen ten or more times. The rearrangement joins TRBV29-1 to TRBJ2-2; 11 bases are shared with TRBD2. V lost 2 bases, J lost 7 bases, and 6 bases stayed unmatched. The CDR3 runs 15 residues. Germline V gives CDR1 SQVTM, CDR2 ANQGSEA. CDR3 protein: CSVELLAGVGGELFF. The CDR3, as DNA: TGCAGCGTTGAACTACTAGCGGGAGTCGGCGGGGAGCTGTTTTTT.

With regard to this clonotype: A far larger clone is off by one base, so a read error is likely. This chain joins TRBV5-4 and TRBJ2-7; D may be TRBD2 (5 bases). With 0 bases removed from V and 7 bases from J, the gap between germline ends came to 17 bases. Germline CDR1 reads SGHNT; CDR2 reads YYREEE (reference sequence). The CDR3 is 15 residues long. The CDR3, as DNA: TGTGCCAGCAGCTTGGCCTCTGGCGGGTACAATGAGCAGTACTTC. Amino acid sequence: CASSLASGGYNEQYF.

This clonotype was seen many times. The chain uses TRBV29-1 and TRBJ2-1; 16 bases align to TRBD2. This CDR3 comprises 16 residues. V shed 3 bases and J 8 bases; nucleotides not matched to a gene: 7. CDR1 is SQVTM, CDR2 ANQGSEA, per germline. DNA for the CDR3: TGCAGCGTTGACCTGTCGGGGACTAGCGGGAGGGATGAGCAGTTCTTC. Translating it yields CSVDLSGTSGRDEQFF.

The chain uses TRBV9 and TRBJ2-7, with D hard to call. The germline V gene has CDR1 SGDLS and CDR2 YYNGEE. V lost 4 bases and J 2 bases, leaving 16 bases between the germline ends. This CDR3 contains 15 residues. The DNA of the CDR3 is TGTGCCAGCAGCTTCGGCGAGCGCCCGACCTACGAGCAGTACTTC. Amino acid sequence: CASSFGERPTYEQYF.

This clonotype was seen ten or more times. The CDR3: CASSYSRTSGRLYEQFF. The CDR3 coding sequence is TGTGCCAGCAGTTATTCCAGGACTAGCGGGAGACTCTATGAGCAGTTCTTC. This sequence joins TRBV6-5 and TRBJ2-1; 13 positions agree with TRBD2. The length of the CDR3 is 17 residues. CDR1 and CDR2 from the germline V gene are MNHEY and SVGAGI. V lost 3 bases and J lost 8; bases outside the gene matches: 10.

In this sample, this clonotype turned up many times. This sequence joins TRBV12-2 and TRBJ2-2; no DNA check was done on the table's D call, TRBD1. TRBV12-2 is shown as a pseudogene. CDR3 size: 14 residues. CDR3 nucleotide sequence: TGTGCAAGTCGCTTCAAACAGGGCGGCGGGGAGCTGTTTTTT. This sequence encodes CASRFKQGGGELFF.

This clonotype was seen at least ten times. The chain links TRBV5-1 to TRBJ2-2, with no clear D. This CDR3 is built from 15 residues. Germline loops: CDR1 SGHRS, CDR2 YFSETQ. V was shortened by 0 bases and J by 2 bases, with 8 bases between the two germline ends. CDR3 coding DNA: TGCGCCAGCAGCTTGGCCTCAACCAACACCGGGGAGCTGTTTTTT. This sequence encodes CASSLASTNTGELFF.

This clonotype came up many times. The chain carries TRBV5-8 and TRBJ2-5, with 9 positions matching TRBD2. This CDR3 has 16 residues. Germline values: CDR1 SGHTS, CDR2 YDEGEE. The trim removed 0 bases at V and 2 bases at J, leaving 5 bases unmatched. The CDR3 here is CASSLGGLAYQETQYF. The CDR3 bases are TGTGCCAGCAGCTTGGGGGGACTAGCCTATCAAGAGACCCAGTACTTC.

On this clonotype itself: This likely came from a read error, as a far larger clone is one base away. The V and J genes are TRBV5-1 and TRBJ2-1; a possible D gene is TRBD2 (5 bases). Germline lookup yields CDR1 SGHRS and CDR2 YFSETQ. V was pared by 4 bases and J by 9 bases, with 14 bases between. CDR3 length: 13 amino acids. Here the CDR3 reads CASSRIEGIEQFF. The CDR3 DNA is TGCGCCAGCAGCCGGATAGAGGGTATTGAGCAGTTCTTC.

This clonotype has ten or more counts. V is TRBV20-1 and J is TRBJ1-1; 8 bases match TRBD1. Looked up from germline, CDR1 is DFQATT and CDR2 is SNEGSKA (reference sequence). V lost 3 bases to trimming and J lost 5 bases; unmatched junction nucleotides: 8. This CDR3 region has 14 residues. In DNA, the CDR3 is TGCAGTGCTAGCCTATCGACAGGGGAGACTGAAGCTTTCTTT. Translation: CSASLSTGETEAFF.